In this sample, the clone carrying this T cell receptor (beta chain) turned up many times. Its antigen is not known. This sample is part of a study of human T cells and chemical hapten exposure. Study-wide background: The patients, most of them female, presented with alopecia areata, totalis or universalis. From small differences in pooled library volume came most of the variation in per-sample TCR yields. Study-wide results and limits: Donors, who had alopecia, may show an immune response that differs from healthy people's.

Time point specified: pre-sensitization, week 0. Treatment given: therapeutic diphenylcyclopropenone sensitization with weekly scalp DPC. TCRdb re-called the RACE reads with MiXCR, one entry per CDR3 protein. The sample lists tens of thousands of distinct CDR3 sequences, roughly 9.8% occurring once. V lost 6 bases to trimming and J lost 4 bases; unmatched junction nucleotides: 8. Germline lookup yields CDR1 MNHEY and CDR2 SMNVEV (reference sequence). CDR3 length: 14 residues. The chain uses TRBV27 and TRBJ2-7, with 8 bases that match TRBD1. The sample here was whole blood, taken in connection with sensitization to the hapten diphenylcyclopropenone (DPC). The sequence came from a woman aged 50 to 65 with alopecia areata. Some clones in this sample may be carry-over from other donors' samples. Written as DNA, the CDR3 is TGTGCCAGCAGCATGACAGGGGCAGGGTACGAGCAGTACTTC. It translates to CASSMTGAGYEQYF.